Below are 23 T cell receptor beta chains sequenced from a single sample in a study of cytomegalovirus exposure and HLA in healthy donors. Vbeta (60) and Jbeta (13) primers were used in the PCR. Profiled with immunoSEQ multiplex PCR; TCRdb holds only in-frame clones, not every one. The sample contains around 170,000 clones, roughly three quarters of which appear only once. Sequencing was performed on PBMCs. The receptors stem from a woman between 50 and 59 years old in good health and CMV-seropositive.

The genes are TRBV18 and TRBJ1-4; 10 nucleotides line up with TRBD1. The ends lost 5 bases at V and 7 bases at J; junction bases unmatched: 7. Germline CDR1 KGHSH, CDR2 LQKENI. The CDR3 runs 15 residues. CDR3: CASSSRQGAGEKLFF. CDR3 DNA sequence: TGTGCCAGCTCATCCAGACAGGGGGCTGGTGAAAAACTGTTTTTT.

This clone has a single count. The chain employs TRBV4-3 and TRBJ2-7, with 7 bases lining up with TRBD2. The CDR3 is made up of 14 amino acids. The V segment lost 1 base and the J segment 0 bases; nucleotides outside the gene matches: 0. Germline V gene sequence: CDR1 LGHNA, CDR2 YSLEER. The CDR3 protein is CASSQGTSSYEQYF. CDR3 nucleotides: TGCGCCAGCAGCCAAGGGACTAGCTCCTACGAGCAGTACTTC.

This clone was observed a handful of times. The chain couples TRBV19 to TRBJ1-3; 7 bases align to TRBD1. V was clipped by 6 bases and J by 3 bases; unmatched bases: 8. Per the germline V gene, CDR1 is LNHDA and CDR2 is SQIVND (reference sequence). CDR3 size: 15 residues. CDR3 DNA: TGTGCCAGTAGATCGACAGGGATCCGTGGAAACACCATATATTTT. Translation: CASRSTGIRGNTIYF.

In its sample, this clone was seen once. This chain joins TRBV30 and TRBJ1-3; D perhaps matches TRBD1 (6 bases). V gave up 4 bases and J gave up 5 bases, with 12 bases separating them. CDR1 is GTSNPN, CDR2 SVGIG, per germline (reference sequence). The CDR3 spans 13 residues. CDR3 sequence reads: CAWTQGIRNTIYF. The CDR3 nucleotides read TGTGCCTGGACCCAGGGGATCCGAAACACCATATATTTT.

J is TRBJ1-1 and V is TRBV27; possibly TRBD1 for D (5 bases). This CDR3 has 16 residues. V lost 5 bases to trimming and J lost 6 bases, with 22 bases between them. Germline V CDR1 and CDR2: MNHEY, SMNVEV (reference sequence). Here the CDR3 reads CASSPRGGYNSPEAFF. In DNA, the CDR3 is TGTGCCAGCAGTCCCCGGGGGGGGTACAACTCCCCTGAAGCTTTCTTT.

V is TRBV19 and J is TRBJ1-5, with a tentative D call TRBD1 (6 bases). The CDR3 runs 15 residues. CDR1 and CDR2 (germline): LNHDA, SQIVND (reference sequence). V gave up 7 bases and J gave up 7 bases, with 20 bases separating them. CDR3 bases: TGTGCCAGTACCGCTGGGGGGGGGCAAGGGCAGCCCCAGCATTTT. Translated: CASTAGGGQGQPQHF. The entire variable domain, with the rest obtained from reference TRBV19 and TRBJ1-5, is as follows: DGGITQSPKYLFRKEGQNVTLSCEQNLNHDAMYWYRQDPGQGLRLIYYSQIVNDFQKGDIAEGYSVSREKKESFPLTVTSAQKNPTAFYLCASTAGGGQGQPQHFGDGTRLSIL.

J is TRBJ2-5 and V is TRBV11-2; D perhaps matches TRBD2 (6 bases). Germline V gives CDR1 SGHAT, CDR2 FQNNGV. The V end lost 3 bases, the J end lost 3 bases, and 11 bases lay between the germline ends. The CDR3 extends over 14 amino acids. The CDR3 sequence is CASSFGTVKETQYF. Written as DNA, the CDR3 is TGTGCCAGCAGCTTTGGGACTGTCAAAGAGACCCAGTACTTC.

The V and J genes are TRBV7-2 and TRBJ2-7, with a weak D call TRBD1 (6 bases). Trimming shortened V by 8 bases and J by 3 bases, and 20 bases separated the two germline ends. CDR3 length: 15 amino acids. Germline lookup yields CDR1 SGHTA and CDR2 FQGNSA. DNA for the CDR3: TGTGCCAGCGGCCCCACCGCTGGACAGAGCTACGAGCAGTACTTC. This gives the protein CASGPTAGQSYEQYF.

The CDR3 nucleotides are TGTGCCAGCAGCGTCGGACAGGGAGGAGACGAAAAACTGTTTTTT. This encodes CASSVGQGGDEKLFF. The chain is built from TRBV9 and TRBJ1-4; 8 nucleotides match TRBD1. The CDR3 extends over 15 amino acids. Germline V gene data show CDR1 as SGDLS and CDR2 as YYNGEE. The junction had 8 bases not matched to a gene; V was cut back by 2 bases and J by 8 bases.

The CDR3 loop is CAWSVQGRGRYGYTF. For the CDR3, the DNA is TGTGCCTGGAGTGTACAGGGCAGGGGACGATATGGCTACACCTTC. This chain joins TRBV30 and TRBJ1-2; D may be TRBD1 (6 bases). Trimming took off 0 bases at V and 5 bases at J, with 16 bases between the two ends. The CDR3 loop spans 15 amino acids. Germline CDR1 and CDR2: GTSNPN and SVGIG (reference sequence).

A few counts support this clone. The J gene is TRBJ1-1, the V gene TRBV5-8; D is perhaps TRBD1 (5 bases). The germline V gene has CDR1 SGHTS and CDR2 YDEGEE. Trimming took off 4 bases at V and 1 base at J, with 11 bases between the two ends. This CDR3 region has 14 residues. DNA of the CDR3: TGTGCCAGCAGCAACGGACAAAAGAACACTGAAGCTTTCTTT. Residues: CASSNGQKNTEAFF. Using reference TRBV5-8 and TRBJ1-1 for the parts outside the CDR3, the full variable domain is EAGVTQSPTHLIKTRGQQATLRCSPISGHTSVYWYQQALGLGLQFLLWYDEGEERNRGNFPPRFSGRQFPNYSSELNVNALELEDSALYLCASSNGQKNTEAFFGQGTRLTVV.

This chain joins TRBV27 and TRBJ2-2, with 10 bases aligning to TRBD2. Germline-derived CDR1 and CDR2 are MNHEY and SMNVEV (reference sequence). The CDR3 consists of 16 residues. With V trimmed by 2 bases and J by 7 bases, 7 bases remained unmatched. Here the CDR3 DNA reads TGTGCCAGCAGTTTAAGGCTAGCGGGGGAGAGCGGGGAGCTGTTTTTT. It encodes CASSLRLAGESGELFF.

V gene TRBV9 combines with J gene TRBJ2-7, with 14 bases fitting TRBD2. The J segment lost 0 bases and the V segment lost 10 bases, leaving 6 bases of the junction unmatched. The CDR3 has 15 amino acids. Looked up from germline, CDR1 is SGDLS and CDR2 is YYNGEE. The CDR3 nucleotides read TGTGCCTCATTGGGACTAGCGGGGGACTCCTACGAGCAGTACTTC. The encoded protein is CASLGLAGDSYEQYF.

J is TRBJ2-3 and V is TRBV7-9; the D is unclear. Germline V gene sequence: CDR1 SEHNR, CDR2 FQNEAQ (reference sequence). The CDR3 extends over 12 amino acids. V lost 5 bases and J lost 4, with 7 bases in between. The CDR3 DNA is TGTGCCAGCAGCCGAGAGGCAGATACGCAGTATTTT. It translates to CASSREADTQYF.

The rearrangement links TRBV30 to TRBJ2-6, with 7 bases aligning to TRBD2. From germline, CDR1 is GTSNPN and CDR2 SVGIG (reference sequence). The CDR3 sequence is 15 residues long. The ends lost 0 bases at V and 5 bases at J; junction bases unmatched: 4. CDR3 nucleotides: TGTGCCTGGAGTGTGGGGGGGAGCCGGGCCAACGTCCTGACTTTC. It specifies CAWSVGGSRANVLTF.

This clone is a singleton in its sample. Written as DNA, the CDR3 is TGCGCCAGCAGCCAAGGTTTATATGCGGGAAGGGCCCACACAGATACGCAGTATTTT. It yields the protein CASSQGLYAGRAHTDTQYF. The chain has TRBV4-3 and TRBJ2-3, with D possibly matching TRBD2 (6 bases). Between the trimmed V and J ends, which lost 1 base and 2 bases, there was a span of 22 bases. This CDR3 is 19 amino acids long. Germline assignment: CDR1 LGHNA and CDR2 YSLEER.

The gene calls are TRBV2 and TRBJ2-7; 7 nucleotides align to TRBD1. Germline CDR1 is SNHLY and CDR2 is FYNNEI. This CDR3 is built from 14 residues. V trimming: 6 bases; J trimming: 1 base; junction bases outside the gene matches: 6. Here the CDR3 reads CASSVGQASYEQYF. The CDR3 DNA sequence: TGTGCCAGCAGCGTTGGACAGGCATCCTACGAGCAGTACTTC.

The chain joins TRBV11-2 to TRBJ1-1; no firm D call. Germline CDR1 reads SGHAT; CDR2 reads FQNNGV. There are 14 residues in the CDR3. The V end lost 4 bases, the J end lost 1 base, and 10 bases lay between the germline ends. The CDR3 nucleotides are TGTGCCAGCAGCTCACCGAACAGGAACACTGAAGCTTTCTTT. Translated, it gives CASSSPNRNTEAFF.

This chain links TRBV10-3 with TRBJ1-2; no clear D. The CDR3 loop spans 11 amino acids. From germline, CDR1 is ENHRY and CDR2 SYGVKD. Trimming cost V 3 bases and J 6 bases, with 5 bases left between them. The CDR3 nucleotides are TGTGCCATCAGTGATCAGAATGGCTACACCTTC. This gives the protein CAISDQNGYTF.

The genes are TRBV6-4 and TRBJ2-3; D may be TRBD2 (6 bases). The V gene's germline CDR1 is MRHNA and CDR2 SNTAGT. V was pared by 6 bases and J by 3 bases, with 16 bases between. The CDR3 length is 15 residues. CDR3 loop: CASSLRLGGTDTQYF. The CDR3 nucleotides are TGTGCCAGCAGCCTGAGACTTGGGGGGACAGATACGCAGTATTTT.

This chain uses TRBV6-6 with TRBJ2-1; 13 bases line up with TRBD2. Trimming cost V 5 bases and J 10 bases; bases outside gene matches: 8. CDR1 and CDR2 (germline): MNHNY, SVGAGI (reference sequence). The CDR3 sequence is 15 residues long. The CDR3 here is CASSTTSGRAGEQFF. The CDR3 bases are TGTGCCAGCAGTACAACTAGCGGGAGGGCGGGGGAGCAGTTCTTC.

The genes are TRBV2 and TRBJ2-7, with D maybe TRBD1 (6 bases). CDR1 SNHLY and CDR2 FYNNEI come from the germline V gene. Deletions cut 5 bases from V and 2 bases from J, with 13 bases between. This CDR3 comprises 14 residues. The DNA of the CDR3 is TGTGCCAGCAGTCCCCCCGACAGGACCTACGAGCAGTACTTC. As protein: CASSPPDRTYEQYF.

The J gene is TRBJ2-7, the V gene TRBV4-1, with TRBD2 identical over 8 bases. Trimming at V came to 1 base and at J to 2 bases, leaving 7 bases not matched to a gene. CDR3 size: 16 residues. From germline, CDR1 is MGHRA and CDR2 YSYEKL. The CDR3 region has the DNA TGCGCCAGCAGCCAAGGCCCGGGACTAGAGGCCTACGAGCAGTACTTC. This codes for CASSQGPGLEAYEQYF.